The following is a TCR beta chain sequence with its context. The sample holds many counts of this clonotype. Its specific antigen is unknown. Base-call qualities are not available, and no considerably larger clone is one nucleotide away. The run used an Illumina HiSeq 2500. Quantitative 5'-RACE with molecular barcodes was the method used to prepare the TCR beta libraries. The paper's processing steps were these. A new computational method, built on a probabilistic model of VDJ rearrangement, was used to identify disease-linked TCR variants. In TCRdb, the public reads were trimmed at Q25 with fastp and aligned with MiXCR, with productive beta chains retained. Merged by CDR3 protein, the rows form single entries marked with the most common genes and DNA. It is TCRdb's table, rather than the study itself, that gives the V and J calls and clone size. The table for this sample lists about 350,000 distinct CDR3 sequences; 20% to 25% of them were counted only once. Around 14% of the sample comes from the top ten.

The germline V gene gives CDR1 as SQVTM and CDR2 as ANQGSEA. At the junction V is shortened by 7 bases and J by 10 bases; bases outside the gene matches: 12. The CDR3, cysteine through phenylalanine, is 12 amino acids long. Just CDR3 DNA is preserved here, 36 bases in frame from base 1. This record belongs to a study of CD8 T cells in ankylosing spondylitis (TCRdb year 2017). In the study overall: To find TCR variants linked to disease, the study profiled T cell receptor beta repertoires in ankylosing spondylitis patients and healthy donors. Samples of peripheral blood were taken, and for ankylosing spondylitis patients, synovial fluid was collected as well. The full study cohort comprised 25 ankylosing spondylitis patients and 110 or so healthy donors.

Beyond this particular receptor, the publication reports: Blood from ankylosing spondylitis patients appeared to be characterized by a TCR beta motif made up of under ten highly homologous amino acid variants. Some motif variants had previously been reported in the synovial fluid and blood of reactive arthritis patients, which suggests shared mechanisms of disease initiation. The disease-linked clones showed a CD8+ phenotype and occurred at relatively low frequencies in peripheral blood. The disease-linked clones were reported as significantly enriched in matched synovial fluid samples from ankylosing spondylitis patients.

The V gene is TRBV29-1 and the J gene is TRBJ1-1, and TRBD1 aligns with 7 junction nucleotides. The sequence derives from a male donor with ankylosing spondylitis or in good health (not recorded which). The sample taken for sequencing was blood, either unsorted or a sorted T cell fraction (not recorded which). The DNA sequence reads TGCAGCGCTACTCGACAGGGTGGAGGAGCTTTCTTT. Its translation reads: CSATRQGGGAFF.